The 31 T cell receptor beta chains presented below share a single source sample, sequenced in a study of cytomegalovirus exposure and HLA in healthy donors. A multiplex PCR was run with 60 Vbeta primers and 13 Jbeta primers. Sequencing was performed with immunoSEQ multiplex PCR; in TCRdb, only in-frame clones are kept and a portion is missing. The sample lists 120,000 to 150,000 clones; approximately 78% were seen once. The sequenced sample was PBMCs. Receptors were obtained from a man aged 35-49 years in good health and CMV-seropositive.

This chain connects TRBV7-3 to TRBJ2-3, with 9 nucleotides matching TRBD2. The CDR3 loop spans 14 amino acids. V shed 2 bases, J shed 4 bases, and the junction held 1 base outside the gene matches. Germline CDR1 is SGHTA and CDR2 is FQGTGA. CDR3 sequence reads: CASSLLAGPDTQYF. CDR3 coding DNA: TGTGCCAGCAGCTTACTAGCGGGACCAGATACGCAGTATTTT. The full variable domain, with the rest looked up from reference TRBV7-3 and TRBJ2-3, is GAGVSQTPSNKVTEKGKYVELRCDPISGHTALYWYRQSLGQGPEFLIYFQGTGAADDSGLPNDRFFAVRPEGSVSTLKIQRTERGDSAVYLCASSLLAGPDTQYFGPGTRLTVL.

The chain couples TRBV19 to TRBJ2-1; D call uncertain. The ends were cut back, 4 bases at V and 2 bases at J, with 6 bases in the middle. In germline, CDR1 is LNHDA, CDR2 SQIVND (reference sequence). The CDR3 sequence is 13 residues long. CDR3 DNA: TGTGCCAGTAGTACGAGGACCTACAATGAGCAGTTCTTC. It specifies CASSTRTYNEQFF.

V usage is TRBV7-8 and J usage is TRBJ2-3; D ambiguous. The CDR3 is 12 amino acids. CDR1 and CDR2 (germline): SGHVS, FQNEAQ. Trimming removed 1 base from V and 5 bases from J, with 4 bases in between. The CDR3 sequence is CASSLDRDTQYF. DNA of the CDR3: TGTGCCAGCAGCTTAGATAGAGATACGCAGTATTTT.

The gene calls are TRBV18 and TRBJ2-7, with 10 bases identical to TRBD1. The germline CDR1 and CDR2 sequences are KGHSH and LQKENI. This CDR3 comprises 15 residues. The junction had 8 bases not matched to a gene; V was cut back by 5 bases and J by 4 bases. The CDR3 nucleotides are TGTGCCAGCTCATTTACCGGGACAGGGGAATACGAGCAGTACTTC. Protein product: CASSFTGTGEYEQYF.

The gene calls are TRBV18 and TRBJ1-2; possible D gene TRBD1, 6 bases. This CDR3 has 16 residues. Trimming left V 0 bases short and J 0 bases short, with 11 bases between. Germline CDR1 KGHSH, CDR2 LQKENI. The CDR3 protein is CASSPPQGITNYGYTF. CDR3 sequence (DNA): TGTGCCAGCTCACCACCGCAGGGGATCACTAACTATGGCTACACCTTC.

The DNA for the CDR3 is TGTGCCAGCAAGGGGCAATGGACAGTTACCGGGGAGCTGTTTTTT. Translated, it gives CASKGQWTVTGELFF. The rearrangement links TRBV28 to TRBJ2-2; the D gene is possibly TRBD1 (6 bases). V gave up 7 bases and J gave up 5 bases, with 17 bases separating them. The CDR3 sequence is 15 residues long. Germline V gene data show CDR1 as MDHEN and CDR2 as SYDVKM.

This clone occurred once. This chain joins TRBV13 and TRBJ2-6, with 9 positions matching TRBD1. The germline V gene has CDR1 PRHDT and CDR2 FYEKMQ (reference sequence). The CDR3 runs to 24 residues. Losses at the gene ends were 4 bases for V and 0 bases for J; bases not matched to a gene: 25. CDR3 residues: CASSSLTPGQGGVADLSGANVLTF. DNA for the CDR3: TGTGCCAGCAGCTCACTTACCCCGGGACAGGGTGGGGTGGCGGATCTCTCTGGGGCCAACGTCCTGACTTTC.

Points on this clone: At one of its ends the junction is not consistent with the germline gene, which may arise from a read error. The sample has other DNA sequences that encode this CDR3 too. The chain recombines TRBV5-4 with TRBJ1-2; a possible D gene is TRBD1 (6 bases). The CDR3 length is 16 residues. Germline CDR1 SGHNT, CDR2 YYREEE (reference sequence). CDR3 amino acids: CASSQDGTGINYGYTF. The CDR3 DNA reads TGCGCCAGCAGCCAAGACGGAACAGGGATCAACTATGGCTACACCTTC.

This chain connects TRBV7-2 to TRBJ2-7, with D possibly being TRBD2 (5 bases). This CDR3 has 15 amino acids. Looked up from germline, CDR1 is SGHTA and CDR2 is FQGNSA. Trimming removed 2 bases at V and 1 base at J, with 12 bases between. The CDR3, as DNA: TGTGCCAGCAGCTTAAGTCGGGGTCAGTCCTACGAGCAGTACTTC. It translates to CASSLSRGQSYEQYF.

The rearrangement uses TRBV5-1 and TRBJ2-7, with D possibly TRBD2 on 6 matching bases. Germline CDR1 and CDR2: SGHRS and YFSETQ. The CDR3 is 12 amino acids. V dropped 1 base and J dropped 6 bases, with 8 bases sitting between them. Written as DNA, the CDR3 is TGCGCCAGCAGCTTGCGGGGGACCGAGCAGTACTTC. Its translation is CASSLRGTEQYF.

At least ten counts were recorded for this clone. The chain joins TRBV4-2 to TRBJ1-1, with D possibly being TRBD1 (6 bases). The CDR3 contains 15 residues. The germline V gene encodes CDR1 LGHNA and CDR2 YNFKEQ. With 4 bases removed from V and 5 bases from J, the gap between germline ends came to 17 bases. CDR3 coding DNA: TGTGCCAGCAGCCCCTCTTTAGGGACACCAACTGAAGCTTTCTTT. Amino acid sequence: CASSPSLGTPTEAFF.

V and J are TRBV10-3 and TRBJ1-5; TRBD1 matches 10 bases. CDR1 and CDR2 (germline): ENHRY, SYGVKD. Germline trimming cut 3 bases from V and 0 bases from J; bases unmatched to any gene: 5. This CDR3 comprises 17 residues. DNA for the CDR3: TGTGCCATCAGTGACCCTCGACAGGGGGCTAGCAATCAGCCCCAGCATTTT. Translating it yields CAISDPRQGASNQPQHF.

The chain uses TRBV30 and TRBJ2-5; D gene uncertain. Germline CDR1 is GTSNPN and CDR2 is SVGIG (reference sequence). The CDR3 spans 15 residues. V was trimmed by 1 base and J by 0 bases, leaving 12 bases between them. In DNA, the CDR3 is TGTGCCTGGAGTGAATTTGGCCTGAACCAAGAGACCCAGTACTTC. Translating it yields CAWSEFGLNQETQYF.

The CDR3 region is CASSGGRGTEAFF. Written as DNA, the CDR3 is TGTGCCAGCAGCGGAGGGAGGGGAACTGAAGCTTTCTTT. This chain joins TRBV9 and TRBJ1-1; tentative D call: TRBD1 (5 bases). V shed 3 bases and J shed 5 bases, with 11 bases lying between them. The germline V gene encodes CDR1 SGDLS and CDR2 YYNGEE. The length of the CDR3 is 13 residues.

This clone was observed a handful of times. The rearrangement uses TRBV6-5 and TRBJ2-1, with 8 bases matching TRBD2. V was pared by 4 bases and J by 3 bases, with 8 bases of the junction left unmatched. Germline CDR1 and CDR2: MNHEY and SVGAGI. The CDR3 is 16 residues long. For the CDR3, the DNA is TGTGCCAGCAGTTCCCCCGGGACTAGTATCTACAATGAGCAGTTCTTC. Translated, it gives CASSSPGTSIYNEQFF.

The chain couples TRBV11-1 to TRBJ2-7; tentative D call: TRBD2 (6 bases). The CDR3 runs 15 residues. Germline V gene sequence: CDR1 SGHAT, CDR2 FQDESV (reference sequence). Trimming took 4 bases from V and 2 from J, leaving 15 bases between them. In DNA, the CDR3 is TGTGCCAGCAGCTCCCGACTAGATTCCCCCTACGAGCAGTACTTC. Translation: CASSSRLDSPYEQYF.

This clone was counted a few times. The V and J genes are TRBV4-3 and TRBJ1-4; possible D gene TRBD1, 5 bases. Germline V gives CDR1 LGHNA, CDR2 YSLEER. The germline V and J ends were trimmed by 3 bases and 8 bases, with 19 bases remaining between them. The CDR3 sequence is 16 residues long. The CDR3 sequence is CASSQAPGAGGEKLFF. CDR3 nucleotide sequence: TGCGCCAGCAGCCAGGCCCCCGGGGCCGGAGGGGAAAAACTGTTTTTT.

The chain couples TRBV11-3 to TRBJ2-7, with D possibly matching TRBD1 (6 bases). Germline-derived CDR1 and CDR2 are SGHNT and YENEEA. The CDR3 spans 14 residues. Trimming removed 5 bases from V and 9 bases from J, with 20 bases in between. The CDR3, as DNA: TGTGCCAGCAGCCAAACACCGGGACACGAGATGCAGTACTTC. Protein sequence: CASSQTPGHEMQYF.

The J gene is TRBJ1-1, the V gene TRBV27; 9 nucleotides align to TRBD1. V lost 2 bases, J lost 5 bases, and 6 bases stayed unmatched. This CDR3 has 15 residues. Germline V gives CDR1 MNHEY, CDR2 SMNVEV (reference sequence). The CDR3 protein is CASSLRDRAGTEAFF. The CDR3 DNA is TGTGCCAGCAGTTTACGGGACAGGGCCGGGACTGAAGCTTTCTTT.

The chain couples TRBV27 to TRBJ2-7; D is ambiguous. Trimming cost V 6 bases and J 4 bases, with 16 bases left between them. From germline, CDR1 is MNHEY and CDR2 SMNVEV (reference sequence). This CDR3 region has 14 residues. CDR3 DNA: TGTGCCAGCAGACCCCAGGTGTCCTTTTACGAGCAGTACTTC. Translation gives CASRPQVSFYEQYF.

The gene calls are TRBV11-3 and TRBJ2-7; D gene unclear. CDR1 is SGHNT and CDR2 is YENEEA in the germline V gene. This CDR3 region has 9 residues. Trimming removed 11 bases at V and 5 bases at J, with 7 bases between. CDR3 in amino acids: CAEPDEQYF. The CDR3 nucleotides are TGTGCCGAGCCGGACGAGCAGTACTTC.

This chain's CDR3 is CASSVSGTGAGELFF. The CDR3 DNA follows: TGTGCCAGCAGCGTAAGCGGGACAGGGGCCGGGGAGCTGTTTTTT. This chain links TRBV7-2 with TRBJ2-2; TRBD1 aligns across 10 bases. The trim removed 5 bases at V and 6 bases at J, leaving 6 bases unmatched. This CDR3 is built from 15 residues. Germline CDR1 and CDR2: SGHTA and FQGNSA.

The J gene is TRBJ2-3, the V gene TRBV7-2; no reliable D call. The V end was cut by 2 bases, the J end by 0 bases, with 9 bases between. The CDR3 is made up of 15 amino acids. The germline CDR1 and CDR2 sequences are SGHTA and FQGNSA. This chain's CDR3 is CASSLLGPSTDTQYF. CDR3 in DNA: TGTGCCAGCAGCTTACTTGGCCCTAGCACAGATACGCAGTATTTT. Together with reference TRBV7-2 and TRBJ2-3, the CDR3 gives the full variable domain: GAGVSQSPSNKVTEKGKDVELRCDPISGHTALYWYRQSLGQGLEFLIYFQGNSAPDKSGLPSDRFSAERTGGSVSTLTIQRTQQEDSAVYLCASSLLGPSTDTQYFGPGTRLTVL.

The chain has TRBV7-2 and TRBJ2-1; tentatively, D is TRBD2 (6 bases). Between the trimmed V and J ends, which lost 1 base and 9 bases, there was a span of 13 bases. CDR1 is SGHTA, CDR2 FQGNSA, per germline. The CDR3 sequence is 14 residues long. As DNA, the CDR3 is TGTGCCAGCAGCTTAGGACTAGTCGGGAGTGAGCAGTTCTTC. The encoded protein is CASSLGLVGSEQFF.

The count of this clone is one. V gene TRBV30 combines with J gene TRBJ1-2; 7 nucleotides line up with TRBD1. This CDR3 has 17 amino acids. Trimming at V came to 5 bases and at J to 0 bases, leaving 15 bases not matched to a gene. The V gene's germline CDR1 is GTSNPN and CDR2 SVGIG (reference sequence). CDR3 sequence reads: CAWFRTGGTGTNYGYTF. The DNA of the CDR3 is TGTGCCTGGTTCCGGACAGGAGGTACTGGGACTAACTATGGCTACACCTTC.

This clone has just a few counts. This chain links TRBV4-3 with TRBJ1-1; D may be TRBD1 (6 bases). This CDR3 contains 14 residues. Deletions cut 4 bases from V and 5 bases from J, with 14 bases between. Germline V gives CDR1 LGHNA, CDR2 YSLEER. The CDR3 DNA is TGCGCCAGCAGCCCTAAACAGGGAGGGACTGAAGCTTTCTTT. Protein sequence: CASSPKQGGTEAFF.

The gene calls are TRBV9 and TRBJ1-3; tentatively, D is TRBD1 (5 bases). Deletions cut 4 bases from V and 4 bases from J, with 9 bases between. CDR3 length equals 13 residues. Germline V gene lookup returns CDR1 SGDLS and CDR2 YYNGEE. The CDR3 sequence is CASSPGQGNTIYF. The DNA of the CDR3 is TGTGCCAGCAGCCCCGGACAAGGAAACACCATATATTTT.

The chain links TRBV7-9 to TRBJ2-1; 8 nucleotides line up with TRBD2. This CDR3 contains 15 residues. Germline CDR1 is SEHNR and CDR2 is FQNEAQ (reference sequence). V trimming: 4 bases; J trimming: 9 bases; junction bases outside the gene matches: 11. CDR3 sequence reads: CASSSGTRGSVEQFF. The CDR3 nucleotides are TGTGCCAGCAGCTCCGGGACTAGAGGATCCGTTGAGCAGTTCTTC.

The chain carries TRBV5-1 and TRBJ1-2; TRBD1 might be the D (5 bases). CDR1 is SGHRS and CDR2 is YFSETQ in the germline V gene. Trimming cost V 0 bases and J 3 bases, with 12 bases left between them. There are 15 residues in the CDR3. CDR3 sequence: CASSLAFRADYGYTF. The CDR3 DNA reads TGCGCCAGCAGCTTGGCCTTCAGGGCGGACTATGGCTACACCTTC.

The genes are TRBV5-1 and TRBJ2-6; 7 bases are shared with TRBD1. Per the germline V gene, CDR1 is SGHRS and CDR2 is YFSETQ. This CDR3 has 18 amino acids. J gave up 0 bases and V 4 bases, and 10 bases lay outside the gene matches. CDR3 region: CASSLQGESFSGANVLTF. DNA for the CDR3: TGCGCCAGCAGCCTTCAGGGGGAATCTTTCTCTGGGGCCAACGTCCTGACTTTC.

The CDR3 DNA sequence: TGTGCCAGCAGCGGCACAGGGGGCACTGAAGCTTTCTTT. Protein sequence: CASSGTGGTEAFF. This chain joins TRBV2 and TRBJ1-1; 8 bases fit TRBD1. V gave up 6 bases and J gave up 4 bases; unmatched junction bases: 4. The germline CDR1 and CDR2 sequences are SNHLY and FYNNEI. The CDR3 extends over 13 amino acids.